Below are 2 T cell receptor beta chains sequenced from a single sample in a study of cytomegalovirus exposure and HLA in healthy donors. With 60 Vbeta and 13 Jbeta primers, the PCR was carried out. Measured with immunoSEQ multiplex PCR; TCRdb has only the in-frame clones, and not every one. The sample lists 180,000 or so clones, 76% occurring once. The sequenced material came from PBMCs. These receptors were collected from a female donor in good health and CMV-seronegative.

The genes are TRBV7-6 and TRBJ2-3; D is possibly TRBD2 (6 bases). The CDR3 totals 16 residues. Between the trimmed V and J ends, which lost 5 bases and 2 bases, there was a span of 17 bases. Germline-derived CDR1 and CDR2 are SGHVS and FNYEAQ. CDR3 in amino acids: CASSPSGLPVTDTQYF. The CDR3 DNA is TGTGCCAGCAGCCCCAGCGGGCTGCCCGTCACAGATACGCAGTATTTT.

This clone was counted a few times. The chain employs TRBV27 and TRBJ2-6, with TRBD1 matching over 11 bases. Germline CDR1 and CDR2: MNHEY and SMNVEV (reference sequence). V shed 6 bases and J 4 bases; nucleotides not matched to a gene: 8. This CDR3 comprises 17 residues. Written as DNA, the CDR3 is TGTGCCAGCAGCTCGGGACAGGGGGTGTTCGGGGCCAACGTCCTGACTTTC. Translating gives CASSSGQGVFGANVLTF.